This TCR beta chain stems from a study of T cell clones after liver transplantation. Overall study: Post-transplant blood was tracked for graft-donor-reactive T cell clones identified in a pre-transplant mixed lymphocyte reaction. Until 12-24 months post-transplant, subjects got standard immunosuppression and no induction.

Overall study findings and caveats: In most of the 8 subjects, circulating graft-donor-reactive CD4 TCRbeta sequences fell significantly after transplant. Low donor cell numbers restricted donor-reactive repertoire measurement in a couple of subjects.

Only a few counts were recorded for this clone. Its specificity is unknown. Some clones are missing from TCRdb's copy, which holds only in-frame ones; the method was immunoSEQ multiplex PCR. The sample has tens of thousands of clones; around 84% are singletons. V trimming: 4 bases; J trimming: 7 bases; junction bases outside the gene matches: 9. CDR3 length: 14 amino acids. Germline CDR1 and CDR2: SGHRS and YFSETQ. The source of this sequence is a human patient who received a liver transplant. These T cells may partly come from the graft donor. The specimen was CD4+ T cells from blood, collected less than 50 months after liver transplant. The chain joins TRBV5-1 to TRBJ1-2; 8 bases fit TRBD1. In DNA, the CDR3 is TGCGCCAGCAGCCAGGGACAGGAAATATTTGGCTACACCTTC. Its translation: CASSQGQEIFGYTF.